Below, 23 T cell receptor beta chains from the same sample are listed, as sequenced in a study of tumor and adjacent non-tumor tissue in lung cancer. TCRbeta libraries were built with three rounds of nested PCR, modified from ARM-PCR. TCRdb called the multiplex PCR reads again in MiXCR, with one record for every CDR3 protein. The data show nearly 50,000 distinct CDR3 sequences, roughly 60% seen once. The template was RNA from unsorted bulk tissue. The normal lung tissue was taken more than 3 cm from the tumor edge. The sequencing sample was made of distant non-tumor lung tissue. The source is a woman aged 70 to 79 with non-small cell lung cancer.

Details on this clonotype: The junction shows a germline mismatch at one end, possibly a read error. The CDR3 reads CANSLADNSPLHF. DNA of the CDR3: TGTGCCAACAGTCTTGCGGATAATTCACCCCTCCACTTT. The chain is built from TRBV12-3 or TRBV12-4 and TRBJ1-6, with no clear D. The CDR3 consists of 13 residues.

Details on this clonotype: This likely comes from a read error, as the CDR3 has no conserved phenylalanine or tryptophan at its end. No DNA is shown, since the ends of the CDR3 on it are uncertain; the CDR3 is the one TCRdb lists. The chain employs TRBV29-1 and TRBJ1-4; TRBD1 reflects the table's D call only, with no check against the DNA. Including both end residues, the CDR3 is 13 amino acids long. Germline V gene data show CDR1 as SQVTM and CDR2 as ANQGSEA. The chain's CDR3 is CSVRETGVEKLLI.

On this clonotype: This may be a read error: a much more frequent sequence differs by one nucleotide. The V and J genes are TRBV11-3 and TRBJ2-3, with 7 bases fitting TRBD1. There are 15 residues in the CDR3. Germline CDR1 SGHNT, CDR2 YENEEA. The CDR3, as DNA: TGTGCCAGCGGCTTTAGAGGGGGCGCAAGAGGTACGCAGTATTTT. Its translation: CASGFRGGARGTQYF. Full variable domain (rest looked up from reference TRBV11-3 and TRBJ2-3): EAGVVQSPRYKIIEKKQPVAFWCNPISGHNTLYWYLQNLGQGPELLIRYENEEAVDDSQLPKDRFSAERLKGVDSTLKIQPAELGDSAVYLCASGFRGGARGTQYFGPGTRLTVL.

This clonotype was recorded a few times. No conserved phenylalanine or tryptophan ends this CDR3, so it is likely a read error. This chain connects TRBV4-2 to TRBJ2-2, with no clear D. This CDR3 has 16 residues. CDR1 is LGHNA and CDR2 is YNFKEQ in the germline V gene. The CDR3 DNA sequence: TGTGCCAGTAGCCAAGATTGGGCCACCAACACCGGGGAGCTGTTTATT. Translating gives CASSQDWATNTGELFI.

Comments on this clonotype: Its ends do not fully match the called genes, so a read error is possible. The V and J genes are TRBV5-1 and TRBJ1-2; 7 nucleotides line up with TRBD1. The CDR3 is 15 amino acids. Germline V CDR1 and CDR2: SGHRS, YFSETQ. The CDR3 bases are TGCGCCAGCAGTACCGGGACAGCCGAAAACTATAGCTACACCTTC. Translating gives CASSTGTAENYSYTF.

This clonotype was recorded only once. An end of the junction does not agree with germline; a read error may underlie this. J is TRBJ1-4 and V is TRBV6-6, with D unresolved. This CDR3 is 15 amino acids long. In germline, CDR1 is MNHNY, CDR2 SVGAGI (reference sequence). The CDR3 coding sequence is TGCGCCAGCAGTCACTGGGCAGCAACTAATGAAAAACTGTTTTTT. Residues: CASSHWAATNEKLFF.

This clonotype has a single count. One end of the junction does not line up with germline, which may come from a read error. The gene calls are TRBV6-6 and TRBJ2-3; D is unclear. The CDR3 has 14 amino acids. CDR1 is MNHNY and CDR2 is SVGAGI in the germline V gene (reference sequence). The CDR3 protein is CVSSRIGSTDTQYF. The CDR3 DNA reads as TGTGTCAGCAGTCGGATAGGGAGCACAGATACGCAGTATTTT.

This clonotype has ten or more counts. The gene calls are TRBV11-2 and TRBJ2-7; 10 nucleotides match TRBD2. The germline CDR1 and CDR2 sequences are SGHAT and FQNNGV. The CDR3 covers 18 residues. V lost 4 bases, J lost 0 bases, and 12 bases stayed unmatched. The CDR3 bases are TGTGCCAGCAGCTACTCCGGGACTAGCGAAATTTACTCCTACGAGCAGTACTTC. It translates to CASSYSGTSEIYSYEQYF.

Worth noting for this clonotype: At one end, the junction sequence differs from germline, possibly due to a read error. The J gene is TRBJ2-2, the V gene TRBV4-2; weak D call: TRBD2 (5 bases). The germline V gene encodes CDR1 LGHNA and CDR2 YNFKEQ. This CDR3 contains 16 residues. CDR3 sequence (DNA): TGTGCCAGCGGCCAAGATTGGGCCACGAACACCGGGGAACTGTCTTTT. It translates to CASGQDWATNTGELSF.

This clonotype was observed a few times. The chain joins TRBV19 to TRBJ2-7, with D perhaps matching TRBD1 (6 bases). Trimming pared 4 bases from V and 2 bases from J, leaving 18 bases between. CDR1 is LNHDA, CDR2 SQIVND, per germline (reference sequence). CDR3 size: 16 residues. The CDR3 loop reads CASSTARGKNTYEQYF. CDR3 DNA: TGTGCCAGTAGTACAGCAAGGGGGAAAAATACCTACGAGCAGTACTTC. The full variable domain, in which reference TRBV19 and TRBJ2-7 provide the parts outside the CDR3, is DGGITQSPKYLFRKEGQNVTLSCEQNLNHDAMYWYRQDPGQGLRLIYYSQIVNDFQKGDIAEGYSVSREKKESFPLTVTSAQKNPTAFYLCASSTARGKNTYEQYFGPGTRLTVT.

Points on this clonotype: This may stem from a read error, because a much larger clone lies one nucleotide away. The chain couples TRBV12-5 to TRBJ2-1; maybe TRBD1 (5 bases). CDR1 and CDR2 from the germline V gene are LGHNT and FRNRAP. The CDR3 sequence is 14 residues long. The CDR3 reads CANGLGSQDNEQFF. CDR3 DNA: TGTGCTAATGGTTTGGGCTCACAGGACAATGAGCAGTTCTTC. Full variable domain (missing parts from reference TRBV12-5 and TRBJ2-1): DARVTQTPRHKVTEMGQEVTMRCQPILGHNTVFWYRQTMMQGLELLAYFRNRAPLDDSGMPKDRFSAEMPDATLATLKIQPSEPRDSAVYFCANGLGSQDNEQFFGPGTRLTVL.

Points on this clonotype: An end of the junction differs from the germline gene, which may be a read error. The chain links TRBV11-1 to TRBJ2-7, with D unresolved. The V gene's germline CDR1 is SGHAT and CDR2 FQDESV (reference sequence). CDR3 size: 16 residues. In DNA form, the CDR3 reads TGTGCCAGCAGCTTAAATAATGAGAGGAGCTCCAACGAACAGTACTTC. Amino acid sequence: CASSLNNERSSNEQYF.

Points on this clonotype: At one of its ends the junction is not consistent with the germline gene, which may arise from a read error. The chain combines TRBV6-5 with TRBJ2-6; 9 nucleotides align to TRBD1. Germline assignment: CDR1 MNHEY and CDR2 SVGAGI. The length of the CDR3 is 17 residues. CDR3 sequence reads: CASSYSGTGSGANVPTF. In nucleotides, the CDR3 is TGTGCTAGCAGTTACTCAGGGACAGGGTCTGGGGCCAACGTCCCGACTTTC.

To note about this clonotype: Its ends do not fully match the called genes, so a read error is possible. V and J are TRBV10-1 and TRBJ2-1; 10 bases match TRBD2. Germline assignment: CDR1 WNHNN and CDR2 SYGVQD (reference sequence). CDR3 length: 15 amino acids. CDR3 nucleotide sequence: TGTGCCAGCAGTTGGACTAGCGGAACAATAAATGAGCAGTTCTTC. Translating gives CASSWTSGTINEQFF.

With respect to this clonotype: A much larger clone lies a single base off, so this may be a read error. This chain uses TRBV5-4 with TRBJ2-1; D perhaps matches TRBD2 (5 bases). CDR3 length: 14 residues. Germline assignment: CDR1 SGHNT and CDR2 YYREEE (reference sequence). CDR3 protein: CTSSLAGEYNEQFF. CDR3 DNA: TGTACCAGCAGCTTGGCCGGGGAATACAATGAGCAGTTCTTC.

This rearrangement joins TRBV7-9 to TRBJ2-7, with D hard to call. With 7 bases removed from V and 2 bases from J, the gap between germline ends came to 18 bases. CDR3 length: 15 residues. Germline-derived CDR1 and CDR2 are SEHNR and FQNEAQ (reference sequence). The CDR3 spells CASIYSWAWTYEQYF. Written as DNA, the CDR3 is TGTGCCAGCATCTATTCATGGGCGTGGACCTACGAGCAGTACTTC.

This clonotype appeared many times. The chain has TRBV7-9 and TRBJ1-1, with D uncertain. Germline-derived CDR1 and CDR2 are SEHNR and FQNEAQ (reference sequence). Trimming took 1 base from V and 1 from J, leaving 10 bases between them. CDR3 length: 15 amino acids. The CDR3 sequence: CASSLGVISNTEAFF. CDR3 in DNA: TGTGCCAGCAGCTTAGGGGTGATATCGAACACTGAAGCTTTCTTT. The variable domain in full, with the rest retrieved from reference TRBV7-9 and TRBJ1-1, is DTGVSQNPRHKITKRGQNVTFRCDPISEHNRLYWYRQTLGQGPEFLTYFQNEAQLEKSRLLSDRFSAERPKGSFSTLEIQRTEQGDSAMYLCASSLGVISNTEAFFGQGTRLTVV.

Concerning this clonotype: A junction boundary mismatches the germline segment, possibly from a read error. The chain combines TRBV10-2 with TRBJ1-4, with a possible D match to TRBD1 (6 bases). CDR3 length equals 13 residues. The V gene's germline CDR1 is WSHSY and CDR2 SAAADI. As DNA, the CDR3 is TGCACCAGCACGGGACATCTTATTGAAAAACTGTTTTTT. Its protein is CTSTGHLIEKLFF.

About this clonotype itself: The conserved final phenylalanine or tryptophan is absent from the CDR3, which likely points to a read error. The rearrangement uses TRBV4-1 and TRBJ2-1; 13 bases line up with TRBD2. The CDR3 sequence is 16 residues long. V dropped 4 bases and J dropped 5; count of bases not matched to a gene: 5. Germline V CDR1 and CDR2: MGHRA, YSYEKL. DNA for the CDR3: TGCGCCAGCAGCCCGAGGACTAGCGGGAGTAACAATGAGCAGTTCTTA. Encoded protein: CASSPRTSGSNNEQFL.

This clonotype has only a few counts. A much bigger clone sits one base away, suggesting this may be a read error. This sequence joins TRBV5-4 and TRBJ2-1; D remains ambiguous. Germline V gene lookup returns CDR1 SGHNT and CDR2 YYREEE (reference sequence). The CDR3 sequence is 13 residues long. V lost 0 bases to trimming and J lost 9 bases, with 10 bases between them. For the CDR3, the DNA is TGTGCCAGCAGCTTGGAGCGCCATGGTGAGCAGTTCTTC. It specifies CASSLERHGEQFF.

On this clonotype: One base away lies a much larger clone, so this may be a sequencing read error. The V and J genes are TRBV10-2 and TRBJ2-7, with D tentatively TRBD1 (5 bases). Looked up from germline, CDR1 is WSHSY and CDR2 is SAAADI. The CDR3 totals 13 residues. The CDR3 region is CASTWGREYELYF. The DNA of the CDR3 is TGCGCCAGCACGTGGGGCAGGGAATACGAGCTGTACTTC.

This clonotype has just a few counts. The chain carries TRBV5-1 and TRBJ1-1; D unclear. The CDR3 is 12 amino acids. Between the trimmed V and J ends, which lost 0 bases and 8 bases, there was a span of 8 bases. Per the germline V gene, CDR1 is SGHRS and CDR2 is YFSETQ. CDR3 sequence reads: CASSLELGEAFF. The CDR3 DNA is TGCGCCAGCAGCTTGGAGTTAGGGGAAGCTTTCTTT.

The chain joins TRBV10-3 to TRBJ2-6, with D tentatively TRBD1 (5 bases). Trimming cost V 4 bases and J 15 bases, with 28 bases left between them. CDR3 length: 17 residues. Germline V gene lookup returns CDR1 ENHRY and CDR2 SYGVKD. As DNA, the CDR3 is TGTGCCATCAGTGGAGTCGATATGGGCCCTGGGGCCGACGCCCTGACTTTC. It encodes CAISGVDMGPGADALTF.